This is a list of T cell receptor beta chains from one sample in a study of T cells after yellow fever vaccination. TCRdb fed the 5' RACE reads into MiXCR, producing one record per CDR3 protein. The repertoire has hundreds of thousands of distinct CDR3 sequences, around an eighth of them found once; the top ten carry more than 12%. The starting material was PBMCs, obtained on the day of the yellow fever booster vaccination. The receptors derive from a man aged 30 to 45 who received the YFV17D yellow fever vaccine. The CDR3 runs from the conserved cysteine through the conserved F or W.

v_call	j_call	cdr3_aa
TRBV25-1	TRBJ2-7	CASSELAGGPGTYEQYF
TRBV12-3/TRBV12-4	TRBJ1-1	CASRGQGGNTEAFF
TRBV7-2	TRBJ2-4	CASSLSVGFRGNIQYF
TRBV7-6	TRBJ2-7	CASSLLTGARYEQYF
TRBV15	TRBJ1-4	CATRVSDEKLFF
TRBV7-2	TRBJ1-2	CASSLAFGDKGYTF
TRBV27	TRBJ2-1	CASSLQGARGNEQFF
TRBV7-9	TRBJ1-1	CASSPGQGVAAFF
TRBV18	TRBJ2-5	CASSPSRTETQYF
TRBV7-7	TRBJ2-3	CASSLELAGGTDTQYF
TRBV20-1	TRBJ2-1	CSAYSGDLYNEQFF
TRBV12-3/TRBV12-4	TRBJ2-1	CASSSTPQEQFF
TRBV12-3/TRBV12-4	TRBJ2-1	CASSSQLSTYNEQFF
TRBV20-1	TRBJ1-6	CSAGGGGGLDNSPLHF
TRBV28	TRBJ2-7	CASNTGRDEQYF
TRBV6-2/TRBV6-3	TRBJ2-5	CASSHRNLGLAGRETQYF
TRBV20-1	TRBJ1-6	CSARDSGTPTNSPLHF
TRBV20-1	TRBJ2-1	CSARGLAGEGLYNEQFF
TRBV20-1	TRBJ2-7	CSASGLSTDYEQYF
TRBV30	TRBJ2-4	CACQSGTKEGWAKNIQYF
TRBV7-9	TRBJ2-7	CASSASGAGTSYEQYF
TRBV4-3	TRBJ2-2	CASSQGGITGELFF
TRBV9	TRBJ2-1	CASSTVGTGNEQFF
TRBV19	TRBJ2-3	CASSPRPLALSTDTQYF
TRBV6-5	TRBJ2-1	CASSYSTGGTKQFF
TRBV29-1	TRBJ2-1	CSVTGILGYSEQFF
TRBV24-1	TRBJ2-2	CATSEIGTYTGELFF
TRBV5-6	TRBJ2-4	CASSLGSAKNIQYF
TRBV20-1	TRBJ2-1	CSARDLAENYNEQFF
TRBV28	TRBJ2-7	CASSLLALDYEQYF
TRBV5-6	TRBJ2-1	CASSLAEVAVISYNEQFF
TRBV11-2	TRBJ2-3	CASSLGRRVSVDTQYF
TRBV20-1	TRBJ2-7	CSAHTIGLGEQYF
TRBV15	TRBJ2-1	CALGSLDNEQFF
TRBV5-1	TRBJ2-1	CASDGVRRDNEQFF
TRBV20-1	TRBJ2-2	CSAPTSPGELFF
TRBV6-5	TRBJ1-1	CASSYTRQTEAFF
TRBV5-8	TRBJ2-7	CASSFRATNEQYF
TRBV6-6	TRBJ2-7	CASSYNRLDEQYF
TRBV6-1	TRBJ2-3	CASSAVLGGLADTQYF
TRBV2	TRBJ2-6	CASRATLSGANVLTF